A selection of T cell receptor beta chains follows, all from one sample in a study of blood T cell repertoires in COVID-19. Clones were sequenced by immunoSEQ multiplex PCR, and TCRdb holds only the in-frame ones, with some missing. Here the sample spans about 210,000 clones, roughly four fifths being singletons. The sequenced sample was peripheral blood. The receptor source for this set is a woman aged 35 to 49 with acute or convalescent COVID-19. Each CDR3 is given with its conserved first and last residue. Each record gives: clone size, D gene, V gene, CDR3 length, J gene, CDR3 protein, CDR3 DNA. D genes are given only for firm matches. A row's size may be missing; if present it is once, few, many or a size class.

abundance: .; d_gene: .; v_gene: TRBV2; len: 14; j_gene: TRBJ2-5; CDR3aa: CASVPRHRQETQYF; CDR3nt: TGTGCCAGCGTCCCGCGGCACCGACAAGAGACCCAGTACTTC
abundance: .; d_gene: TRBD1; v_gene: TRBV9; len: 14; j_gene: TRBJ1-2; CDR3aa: CASSVDRGRGGYTF; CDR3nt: TGTGCCAGCAGCGTAGACAGGGGGAGAGGGGGCTACACCTTC
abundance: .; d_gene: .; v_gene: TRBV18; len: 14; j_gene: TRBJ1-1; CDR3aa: CASSPDSRDTEAFF; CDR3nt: TGTGCCAGCTCACCTGACAGCCGGGACACTGAAGCTTTCTTT
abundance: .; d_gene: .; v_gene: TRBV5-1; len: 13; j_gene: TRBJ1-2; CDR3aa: CASSSGDGYGYTF; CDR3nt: TGCGCCAGCAGCTCGGGAGATGGCTATGGCTACACCTTC
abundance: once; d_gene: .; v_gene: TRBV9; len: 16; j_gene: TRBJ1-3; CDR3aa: CASSVESVGSGNTIYF; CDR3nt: TGTGCCAGCAGCGTAGAAAGCGTGGGCTCTGGAAACACCATATATTTT
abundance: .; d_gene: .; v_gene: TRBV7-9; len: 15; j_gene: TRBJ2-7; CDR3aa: CASSLISGQGNEQYF; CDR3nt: TGTGCCAGCAGCTTAATCTCGGGCCAGGGGAACGAGCAGTACTTC
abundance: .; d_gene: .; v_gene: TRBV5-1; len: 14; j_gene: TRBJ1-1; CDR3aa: CASSPQIYRTEAFF; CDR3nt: TGCGCCAGCAGCCCACAGATTTACCGCACTGAAGCTTTCTTT
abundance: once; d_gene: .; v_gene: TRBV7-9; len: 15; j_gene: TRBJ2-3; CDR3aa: CASSLAAGSGDTQYF; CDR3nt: TGTGCCAGCAGCTTAGCGGCGGGGTCAGGAGATACGCAGTATTTT
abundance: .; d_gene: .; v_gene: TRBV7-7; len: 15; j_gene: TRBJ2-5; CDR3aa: CASSSNPGEQETQYF; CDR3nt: TGTGCCAGCAGCTCGAACCCGGGGGAACAAGAGACCCAGTACTTC
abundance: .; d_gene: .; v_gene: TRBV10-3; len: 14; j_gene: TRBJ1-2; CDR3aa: CAISDGRTDYGYTF; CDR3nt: TGTGCCATCAGTGATGGTCGCACGGACTATGGCTACACCTTC
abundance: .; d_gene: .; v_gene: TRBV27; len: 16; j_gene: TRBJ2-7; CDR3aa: CASRPQALTRPGEQYF; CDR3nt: TGTGCCAGCCGACCACAGGCACTGACACGGCCGGGCGAGCAGTACTTC
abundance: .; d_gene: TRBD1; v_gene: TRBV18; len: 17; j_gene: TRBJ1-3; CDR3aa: CASSPPLTGVGGNTIYF; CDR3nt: TGTGCCAGCTCACCACCCCTTACAGGGGTCGGTGGAAACACCATATATTTT
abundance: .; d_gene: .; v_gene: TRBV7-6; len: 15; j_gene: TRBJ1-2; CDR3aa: CASSLAPTAPYGYTF; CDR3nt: TGTGCCAGCAGCTTAGCCCCGACAGCCCCCTATGGCTACACCTTC
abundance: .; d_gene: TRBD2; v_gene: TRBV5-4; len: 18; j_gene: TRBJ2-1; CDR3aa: CASSLGLAGLAGRGEQFF; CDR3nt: TGTGCCAGCAGCTTAGGACTAGCGGGACTAGCCGGGCGGGGTGAGCAGTTCTTC
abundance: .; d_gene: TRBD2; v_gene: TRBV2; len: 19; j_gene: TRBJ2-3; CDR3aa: CASSSPRTSGGPRTDTQYF; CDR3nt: TGTGCCAGCAGTTCTCCAAGGACTAGCGGGGGGCCACGCACAGATACGCAGTATTTT
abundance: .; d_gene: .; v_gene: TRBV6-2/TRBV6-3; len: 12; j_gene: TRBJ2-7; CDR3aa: CASSYPYYEQYF; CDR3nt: TGTGCCAGCAGTTACCCCTACTACGAGCAGTACTTC
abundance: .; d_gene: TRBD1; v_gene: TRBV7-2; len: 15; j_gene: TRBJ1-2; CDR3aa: CASSNPGQAPYGYTF; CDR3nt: TGTGCCAGCAGCAACCCCGGACAGGCCCCCTATGGCTACACCTTC
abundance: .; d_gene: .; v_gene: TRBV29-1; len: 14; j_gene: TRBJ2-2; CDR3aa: CSVEGLGATGELFF; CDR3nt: TGCAGCGTTGAAGGACTAGGGGCGACCGGGGAGCTGTTTTTT
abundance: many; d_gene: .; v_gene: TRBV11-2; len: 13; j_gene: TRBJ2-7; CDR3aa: CASSNRGVDEQYF; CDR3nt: TGTGCCAGCAGCAATCGGGGAGTCGACGAGCAGTACTTC
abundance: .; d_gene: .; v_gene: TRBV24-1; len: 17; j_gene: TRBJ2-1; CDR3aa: CATSDTLGSGSYNEQFF; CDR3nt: TGTGCCACCAGTGACACCCTAGGTAGCGGTTCCTACAATGAGCAGTTCTTC
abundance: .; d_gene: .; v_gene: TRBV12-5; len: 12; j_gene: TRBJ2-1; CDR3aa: CASGFEGDGQFF; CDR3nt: TGTGCTAGTGGTTTTGAAGGGGATGGGCAGTTCTTC
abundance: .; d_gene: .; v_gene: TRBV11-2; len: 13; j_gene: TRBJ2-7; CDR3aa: CASSLGNGYEQYF; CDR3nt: TGTGCCAGCAGCTTAGGTAACGGGTACGAGCAGTACTTC
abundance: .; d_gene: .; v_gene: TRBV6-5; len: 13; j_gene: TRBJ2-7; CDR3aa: CASSPGAAYEQYF; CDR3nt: TGTGCCAGCAGTCCAGGGGCCGCCTACGAGCAGTACTTC
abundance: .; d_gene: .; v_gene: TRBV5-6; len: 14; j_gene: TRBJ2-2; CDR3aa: CASSLSRNTGELFF; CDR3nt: TGTGCCAGCAGCTTGTCGCGGAACACCGGGGAGCTGTTTTTT
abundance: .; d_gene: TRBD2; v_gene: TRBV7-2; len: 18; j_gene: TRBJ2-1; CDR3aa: CASSQWGLAISSYNEQFF; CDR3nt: TGTGCCAGCAGCCAATGGGGACTAGCGATTAGCTCCTACAATGAGCAGTTCTTC
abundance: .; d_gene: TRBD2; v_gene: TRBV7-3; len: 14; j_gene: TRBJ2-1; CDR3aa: CASRSTSGAREQFF; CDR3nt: TGTGCCAGCAGGTCGACTAGCGGGGCGCGTGAGCAGTTCTTC
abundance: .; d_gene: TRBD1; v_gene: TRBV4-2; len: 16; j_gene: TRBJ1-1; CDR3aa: CASSVMTGAGAAEAFF; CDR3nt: TGTGCCAGCAGCGTAATGACAGGGGCGGGGGCGGCTGAAGCTTTCTTT
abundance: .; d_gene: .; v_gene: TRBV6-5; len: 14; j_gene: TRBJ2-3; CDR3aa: CASRRDSAVDTQYF; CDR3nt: TGTGCCAGCAGGCGGGACTCCGCCGTGGATACGCAGTATTTT
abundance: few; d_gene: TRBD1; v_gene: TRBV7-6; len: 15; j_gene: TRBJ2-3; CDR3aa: CASSHPGTGEDTQYF; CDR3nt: TGTGCCAGCAGCCACCCCGGGACAGGGGAAGATACGCAGTATTTT
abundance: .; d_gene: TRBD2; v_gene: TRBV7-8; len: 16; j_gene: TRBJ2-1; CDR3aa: CASSLRWASGNNEQFF; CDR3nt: TGTGCCAGCAGCTTAAGGTGGGCTAGCGGGAACAATGAGCAGTTCTTC
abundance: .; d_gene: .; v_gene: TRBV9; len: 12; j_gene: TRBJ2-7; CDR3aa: CASIGGTYEQYF; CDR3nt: TGTGCCAGCATTGGCGGTACCTACGAGCAGTACTTC